Below are 7 T cell receptor beta chains sequenced from a single sample in a study of vaccination and CD4 T cells after COVID-19. Cultured CD4+ T-cell DNA underwent Oncomine TCR Beta short-read sequencing. Using its own MiXCR run on the PCR reads, TCRdb lists one record per CDR3 protein. Found here are under 20,000 distinct CDR3 sequences, approximately 40% of them singletons; the top ten hold under 20%. What these receptors recognize is not known. Time point here: late sampling 161 to 241 days after vaccination in a few convalescent patients. Treatment specified: roughly 10-day PBMC culture with coronavirus spike peptide pools or control peptides (ViraFEST assay). Sequencing was performed on CD4+ T cells from blood, cultured in vitro, taken about 7 months after SARS-CoV-2 vaccination. These receptors were taken from a human donor who had recovered from COVID-19.

CDR3 in amino acids: CASSLGGEGNEQFF. DNA of the CDR3: TGTGCCAGCAGCTTAGGCGGGGAGGGGAATGAGCAGTTCTTC. The chain has TRBV11-3 and TRBJ2-1; 7 bases fit TRBD2. From germline, CDR1 is SGHNT and CDR2 YENEEA. Trimming cost V 1 base and J 7 bases; bases outside gene matches: 4. This CDR3 has 14 residues.

The chain couples TRBV6-5 to TRBJ2-7; no reliable D call. V shed 0 bases and J shed 7 bases, with 19 bases lying between them. CDR1 MNHEY and CDR2 SVGAGI come from the germline V gene. The CDR3 contains 16 residues. The DNA for the CDR3 is TGTGCCAGCAGTTACTCGAACTCTAAAGTAGCCGGGGAGCAGTACTTC. Its protein product is CASSYSNSKVAGEQYF.

The chain carries TRBV18 and TRBJ2-5, with 9 bases matching TRBD2. V dropped 1 base and J dropped 5; count of bases not matched to a gene: 2. Germline V CDR1 and CDR2: KGHSH, LQKENI. The CDR3 length is 14 residues. CDR3 DNA: TGTGCCAGCTCACCACTAGCGGGGGTGGAGACCCAGTACTTC. Translating gives CASSPLAGVETQYF.

This clonotype appeared a few times. The chain is built from TRBV7-8 and TRBJ2-1, with 12 bases identical to TRBD2. The V and J ends lost 3 bases and 8 bases, in that order; junction bases with no gene match: 5. Germline assignment: CDR1 SGHVS and CDR2 FQNEAQ. There are 15 residues in the CDR3. DNA of the CDR3: TGTGCCAGCAGCTTGAGACTAGCGGGAGAATATGAGCAGTTCTTC. Its protein product is CASSLRLAGEYEQFF.

This clonotype was recorded a few times. The chain is built from TRBV7-2 and TRBJ2-5; no reliable D call. CDR3 size: 14 residues. CDR1 and CDR2 (germline): SGHTA, FQGNSA. V was shortened by 2 bases and J by 5 bases, with 12 bases between the two germline ends. The DNA for the CDR3 is TGTGCCAGCAGCTTATCGCGTAGTTCGGAGACCCAGTACTTC. This codes for CASSLSRSSETQYF.

This clonotype occurred a few times. This sequence joins TRBV30 and TRBJ1-2, with 8 bases aligning to TRBD1. After removal of 4 bases from V and 2 bases from J, the junction contained 3 bases not matched to a gene. The CDR3 spans 13 residues. The V gene's germline CDR1 is GTSNPN and CDR2 SVGIG (reference sequence). CDR3 amino acids: CAWTGGLNYGYTF. The CDR3, as DNA: TGTGCCTGGACAGGGGGCTTAAACTATGGCTACACCTTC.

The V and J genes are TRBV20-1 and TRBJ2-7, with D possibly being TRBD1 (6 bases). V dropped 3 bases and J dropped 7 bases, with 28 bases sitting between them. Germline values: CDR1 DFQATT, CDR2 SNEGSKA (reference sequence). The CDR3 covers 17 residues. The CDR3 nucleotides read TGCAGTGCTAGTCAGGCGCGTGGTGCAGGGGCTCTAGGGGAGCAGTACTTC. Its translation is CSASQARGAGALGEQYF.